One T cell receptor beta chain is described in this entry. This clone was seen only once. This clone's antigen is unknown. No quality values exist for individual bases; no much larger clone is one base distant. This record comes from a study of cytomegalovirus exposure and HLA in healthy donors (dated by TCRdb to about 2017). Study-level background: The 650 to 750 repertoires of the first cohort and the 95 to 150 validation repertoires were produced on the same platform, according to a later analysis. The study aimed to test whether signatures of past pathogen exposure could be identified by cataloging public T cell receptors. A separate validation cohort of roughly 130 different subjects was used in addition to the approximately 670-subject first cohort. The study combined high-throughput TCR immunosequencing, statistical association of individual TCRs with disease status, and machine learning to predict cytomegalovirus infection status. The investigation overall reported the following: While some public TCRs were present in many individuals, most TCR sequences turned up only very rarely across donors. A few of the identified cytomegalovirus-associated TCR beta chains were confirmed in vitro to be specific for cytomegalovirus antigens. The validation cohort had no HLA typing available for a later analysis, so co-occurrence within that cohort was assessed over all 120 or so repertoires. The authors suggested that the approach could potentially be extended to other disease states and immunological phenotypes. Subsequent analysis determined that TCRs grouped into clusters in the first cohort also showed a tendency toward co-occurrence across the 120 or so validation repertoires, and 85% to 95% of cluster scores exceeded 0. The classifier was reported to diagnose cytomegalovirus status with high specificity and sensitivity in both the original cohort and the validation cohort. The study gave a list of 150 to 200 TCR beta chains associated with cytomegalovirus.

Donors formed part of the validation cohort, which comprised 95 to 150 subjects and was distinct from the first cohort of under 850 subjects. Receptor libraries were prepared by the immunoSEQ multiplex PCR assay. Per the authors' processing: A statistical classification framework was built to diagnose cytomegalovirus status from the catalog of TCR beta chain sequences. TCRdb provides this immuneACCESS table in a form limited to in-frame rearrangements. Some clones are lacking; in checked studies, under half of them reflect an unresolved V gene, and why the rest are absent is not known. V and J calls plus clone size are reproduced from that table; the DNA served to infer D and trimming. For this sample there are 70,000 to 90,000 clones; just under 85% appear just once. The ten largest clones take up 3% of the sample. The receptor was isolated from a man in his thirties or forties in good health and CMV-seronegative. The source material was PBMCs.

The CDR3 loop reads CATRSGSNSPLHF. The DNA sequence is TGTGCCACCAGAAGCGGCAGTAATTCACCCCTCCACTTT. The V and J genes are TRBV11-2 and TRBJ1-6; no D gene is confidently identified. From the cysteine up to the phenylalanine, the CDR3 has a length of 13 residues. The retained sequence is limited to the CDR3, 39 bases, with the frame set at the first base. V is pared back by 10 bases and J by 6 bases, with 13 bases lying between the germline termini. CDR1 is given as SGHAT and CDR2 as FQNNGV, both from the germline V gene.